This T cell receptor (beta chain) was recovered during a study of CD8 T cells in Susac syndrome. Random hexamers served to reverse transcribe about 0.5 to 1 ug RNA. Each CDR3 protein gets one entry after TCRdb re-called the immunoSEQ multiplex PCR reads with MiXCR. The sample contains about 300,000 distinct CDR3 sequences, about 88% of which appear only once. The CDR3 runs 15 residues. Trimming shortened V by 0 bases and J by 0 bases, and 8 bases separated the two germline ends. CDR1 and CDR2 (germline): DFQATT, SNEGSKA (reference sequence). This TCR was recovered from a human donor with multiple sclerosis. The chain links TRBV20-1 to TRBJ2-2; possible D gene TRBD2, 6 bases. Sequenced sample: CD8+ T cells from PBMCs. The CDR3: CSAREGGANTGELFF. The CDR3 nucleotides are TGCAGTGCTAGAGAAGGAGGGGCGAACACCGGGGAGCTGTTTTTT.